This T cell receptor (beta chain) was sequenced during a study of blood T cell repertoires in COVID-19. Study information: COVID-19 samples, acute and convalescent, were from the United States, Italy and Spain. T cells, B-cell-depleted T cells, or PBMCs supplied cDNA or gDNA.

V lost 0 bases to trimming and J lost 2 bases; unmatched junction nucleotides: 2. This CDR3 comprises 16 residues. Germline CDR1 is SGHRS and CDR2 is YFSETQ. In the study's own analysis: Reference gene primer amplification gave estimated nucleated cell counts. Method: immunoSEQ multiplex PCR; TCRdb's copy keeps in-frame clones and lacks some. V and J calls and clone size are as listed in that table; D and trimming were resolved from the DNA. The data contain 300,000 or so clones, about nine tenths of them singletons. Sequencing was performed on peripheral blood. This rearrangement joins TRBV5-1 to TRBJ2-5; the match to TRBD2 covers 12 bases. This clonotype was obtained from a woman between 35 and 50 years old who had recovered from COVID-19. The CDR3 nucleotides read TGCGCCAGCAGCTTGGTAGGACTAGCGGGACAAGAGACCCAGTACTTC. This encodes CASSLVGLAGQETQYF.